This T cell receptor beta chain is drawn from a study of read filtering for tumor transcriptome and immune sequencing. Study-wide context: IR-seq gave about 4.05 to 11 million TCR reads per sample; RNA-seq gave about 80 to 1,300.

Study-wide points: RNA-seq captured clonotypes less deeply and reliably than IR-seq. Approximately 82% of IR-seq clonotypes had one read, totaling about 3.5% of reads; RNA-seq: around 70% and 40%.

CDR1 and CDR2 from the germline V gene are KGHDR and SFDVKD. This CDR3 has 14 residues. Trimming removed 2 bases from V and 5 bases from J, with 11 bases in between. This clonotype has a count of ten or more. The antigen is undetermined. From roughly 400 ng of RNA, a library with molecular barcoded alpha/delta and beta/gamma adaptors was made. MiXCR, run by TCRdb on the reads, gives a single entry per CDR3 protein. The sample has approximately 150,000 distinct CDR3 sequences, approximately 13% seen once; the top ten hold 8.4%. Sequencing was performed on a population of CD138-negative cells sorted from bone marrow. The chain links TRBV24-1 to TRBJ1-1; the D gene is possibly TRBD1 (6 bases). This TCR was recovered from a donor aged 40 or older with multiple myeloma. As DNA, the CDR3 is TGTGCCACCAGTGATTCTGGGAGGGGGACTGAAGCTTTCTTT. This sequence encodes CATSDSGRGTEAFF.